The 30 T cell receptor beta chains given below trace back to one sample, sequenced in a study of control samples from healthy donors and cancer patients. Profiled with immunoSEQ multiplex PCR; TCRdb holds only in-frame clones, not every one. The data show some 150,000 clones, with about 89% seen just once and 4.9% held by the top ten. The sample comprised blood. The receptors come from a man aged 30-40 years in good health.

DNA for the CDR3: TGCGCCAGCAGCCAAGGGGGACAGTCCAAAGAGACCCAGTACTTC. Translated: CASSQGGQSKETQYF. The chain carries TRBV4-1 and TRBJ2-5; 7 bases match TRBD1. The trim removed 1 base at V and 3 bases at J, leaving 5 bases unmatched. Germline CDR1 reads MGHRA; CDR2 reads YSYEKL. The CDR3 totals 15 residues.

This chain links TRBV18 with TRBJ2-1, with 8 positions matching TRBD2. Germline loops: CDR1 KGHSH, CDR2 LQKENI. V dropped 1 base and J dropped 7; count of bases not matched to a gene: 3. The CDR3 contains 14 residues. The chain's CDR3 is CASSPLTSDNEQFF. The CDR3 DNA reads TGTGCCAGCTCACCACTGACTAGCGATAATGAGCAGTTCTTC.

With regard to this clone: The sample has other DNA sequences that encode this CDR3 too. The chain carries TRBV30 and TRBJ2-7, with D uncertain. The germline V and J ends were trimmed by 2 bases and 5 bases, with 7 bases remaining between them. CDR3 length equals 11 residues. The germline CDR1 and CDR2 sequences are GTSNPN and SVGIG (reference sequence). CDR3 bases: TGTGCCTGGAGTAGTAGGGACGAGCAGTACTTC. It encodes CAWSSRDEQYF.

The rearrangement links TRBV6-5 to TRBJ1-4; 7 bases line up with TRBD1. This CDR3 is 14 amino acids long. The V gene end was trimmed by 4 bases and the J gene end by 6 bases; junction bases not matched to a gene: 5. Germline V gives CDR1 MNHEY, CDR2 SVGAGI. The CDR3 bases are TGTGCCAGCAGTTTCCAGGGGGGTGATGAAAAACTGTTTTTT. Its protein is CASSFQGGDEKLFF.

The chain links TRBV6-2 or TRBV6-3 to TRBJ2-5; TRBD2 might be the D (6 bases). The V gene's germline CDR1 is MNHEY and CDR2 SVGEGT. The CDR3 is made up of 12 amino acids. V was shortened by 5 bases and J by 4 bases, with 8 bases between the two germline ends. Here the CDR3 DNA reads TGTGCCAGCAGTCAGGGAGGAGAGACCCAGTACTTC. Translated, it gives CASSQGGETQYF.

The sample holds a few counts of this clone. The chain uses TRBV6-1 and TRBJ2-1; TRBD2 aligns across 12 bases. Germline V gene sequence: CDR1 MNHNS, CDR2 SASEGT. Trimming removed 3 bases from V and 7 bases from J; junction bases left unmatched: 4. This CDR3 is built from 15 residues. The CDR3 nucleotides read TGTGCCAGCAGTGACCTAGCGGGAGGGAGGAATGAGCAGTTCTTC. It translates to CASSDLAGGRNEQFF.

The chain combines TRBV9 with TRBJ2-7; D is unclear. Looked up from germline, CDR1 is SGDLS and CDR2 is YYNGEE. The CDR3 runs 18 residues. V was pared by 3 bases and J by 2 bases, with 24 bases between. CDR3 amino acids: CASSAADRSPPAAYEQYF. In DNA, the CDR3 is TGTGCCAGCAGCGCGGCGGACCGCTCCCCTCCTGCGGCCTACGAGCAGTACTTC.

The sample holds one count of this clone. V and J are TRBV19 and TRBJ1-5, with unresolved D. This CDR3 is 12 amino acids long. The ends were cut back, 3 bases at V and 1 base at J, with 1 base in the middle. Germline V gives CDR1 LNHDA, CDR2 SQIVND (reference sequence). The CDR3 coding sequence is TGTGCCAGTAGTATCAGCAATCAGCCCCAGCATTTT. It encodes CASSISNQPQHF.

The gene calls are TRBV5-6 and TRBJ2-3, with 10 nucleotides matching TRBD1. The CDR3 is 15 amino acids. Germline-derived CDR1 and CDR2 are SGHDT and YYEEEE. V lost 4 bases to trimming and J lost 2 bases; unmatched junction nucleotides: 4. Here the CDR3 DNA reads TGTGCCAGCAGCCCCGGGACAGGGGCCACAGATACGCAGTATTTT. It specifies CASSPGTGATDTQYF.

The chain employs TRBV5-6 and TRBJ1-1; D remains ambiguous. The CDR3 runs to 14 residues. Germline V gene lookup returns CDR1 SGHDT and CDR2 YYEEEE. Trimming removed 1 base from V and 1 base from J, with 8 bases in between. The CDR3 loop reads CASSLLGGNTEAFF. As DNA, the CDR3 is TGTGCCAGCAGCTTGTTAGGTGGGAACACTGAAGCTTTCTTT. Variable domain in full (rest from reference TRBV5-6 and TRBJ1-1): DAGVTQSPTHLIKTRGQQVTLRCSPKSGHDTVSWYQQALGQGPQFIFQYYEEEERQRGNFPDRFSGHQFPNYSSELNVNALLLGDSALYLCASSLLGGNTEAFFGQGTRLTVV.

This CDR3 is CASRLSGRDATNEKLFF. The CDR3 DNA reads as TGTGCAAGTCGCTTATCGGGCAGGGATGCAACTAATGAAAAACTGTTTTTT. V gene TRBV12-2 combines with J gene TRBJ1-4; the table names TRBD1, a call not compared with the DNA. TRBV12-2 is given as a pseudogene. The CDR3 spans 17 residues.

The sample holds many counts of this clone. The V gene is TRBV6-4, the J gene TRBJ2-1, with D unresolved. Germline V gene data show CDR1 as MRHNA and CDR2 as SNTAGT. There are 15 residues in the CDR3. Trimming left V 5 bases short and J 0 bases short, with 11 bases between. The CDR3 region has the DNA TGTGCCAGCAGTCTAACGGCGGACTCCTACAATGAGCAGTTCTTC. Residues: CASSLTADSYNEQFF.

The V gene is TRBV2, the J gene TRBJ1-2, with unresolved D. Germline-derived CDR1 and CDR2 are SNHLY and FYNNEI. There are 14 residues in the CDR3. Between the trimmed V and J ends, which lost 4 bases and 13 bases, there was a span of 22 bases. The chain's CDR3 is CASSVRGQQWGFTF. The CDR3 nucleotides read TGTGCCAGCAGTGTGCGGGGTCAGCAGTGGGGTTTCACCTTC.

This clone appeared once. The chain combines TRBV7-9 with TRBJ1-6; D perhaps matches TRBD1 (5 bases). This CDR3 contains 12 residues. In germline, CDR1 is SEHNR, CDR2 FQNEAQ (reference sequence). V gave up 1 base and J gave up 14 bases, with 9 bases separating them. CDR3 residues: CASSLEQGTLHF. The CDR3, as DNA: TGTGCCAGCAGCTTAGAGCAGGGAACCCTCCACTTT.

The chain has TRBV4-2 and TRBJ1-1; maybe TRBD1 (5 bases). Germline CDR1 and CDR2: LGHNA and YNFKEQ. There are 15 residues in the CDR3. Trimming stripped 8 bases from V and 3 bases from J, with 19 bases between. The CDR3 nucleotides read TGTGCCAGCCGGCCGGAGGGGTTCGGAGACACTGAAGCTTTCTTT. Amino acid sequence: CASRPEGFGDTEAFF.

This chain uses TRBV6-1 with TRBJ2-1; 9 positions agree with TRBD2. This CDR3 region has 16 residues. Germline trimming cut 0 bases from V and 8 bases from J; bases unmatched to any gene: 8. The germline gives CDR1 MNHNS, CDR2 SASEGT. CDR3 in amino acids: CASSEAGGGAFDEQFF. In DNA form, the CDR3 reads TGTGCCAGCAGTGAAGCCGGCGGGGGGGCCTTCGATGAGCAGTTCTTC.

CDR3 sequence reads: CASSAGTAGNTIYF. For the CDR3, the DNA is TGTGCCAGCAGCGCCGGGACAGCTGGAAACACCATATATTTT. The chain employs TRBV9 and TRBJ1-3; the match to TRBD1 covers 7 bases. V shed 3 bases, J shed 2 bases, and the junction held 2 bases outside the gene matches. CDR1 is SGDLS and CDR2 is YYNGEE in the germline V gene. The CDR3 consists of 14 residues.

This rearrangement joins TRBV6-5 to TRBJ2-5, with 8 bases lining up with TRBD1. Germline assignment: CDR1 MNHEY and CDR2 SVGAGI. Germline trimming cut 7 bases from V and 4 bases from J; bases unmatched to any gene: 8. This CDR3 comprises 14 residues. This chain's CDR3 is CASTQDRGLETQYF. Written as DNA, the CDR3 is TGTGCCAGCACCCAAGACAGGGGCCTAGAGACCCAGTACTTC.

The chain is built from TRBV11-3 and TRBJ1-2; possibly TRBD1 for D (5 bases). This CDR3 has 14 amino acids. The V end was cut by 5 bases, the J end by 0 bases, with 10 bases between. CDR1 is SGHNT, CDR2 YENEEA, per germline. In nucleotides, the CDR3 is TGTGCCAGCAGCCCCCGGGGGGCTAACTATGGCTACACCTTC. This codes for CASSPRGANYGYTF.

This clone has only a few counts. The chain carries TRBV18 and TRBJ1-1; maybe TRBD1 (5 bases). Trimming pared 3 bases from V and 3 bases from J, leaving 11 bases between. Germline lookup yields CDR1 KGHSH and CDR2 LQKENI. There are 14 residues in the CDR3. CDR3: CASSPQGIDTEAFF. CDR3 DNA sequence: TGTGCCAGCTCACCTCAGGGCATCGACACTGAAGCTTTCTTT.

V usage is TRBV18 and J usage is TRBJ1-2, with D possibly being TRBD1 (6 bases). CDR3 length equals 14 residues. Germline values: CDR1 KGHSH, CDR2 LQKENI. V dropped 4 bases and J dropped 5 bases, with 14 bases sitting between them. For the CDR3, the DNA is TGTGCCAGCTCACAATTGGACAGCCAATATGGCTACACCTTC. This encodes CASSQLDSQYGYTF. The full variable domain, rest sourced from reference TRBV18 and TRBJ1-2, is NAGVMQNPRHLVRRRGQEARLRCSPMKGHSHVYWYRQLPEEGLKFMVYLQKENIIDESGMPKERFSAEFPKEGPSILRIQQVVRGDSAAYFCASSQLDSQYGYTFGSGTRLTVV.

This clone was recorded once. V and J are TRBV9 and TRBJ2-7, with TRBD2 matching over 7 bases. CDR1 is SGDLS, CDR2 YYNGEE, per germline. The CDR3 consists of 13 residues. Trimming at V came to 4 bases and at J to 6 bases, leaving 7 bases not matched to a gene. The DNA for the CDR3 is TGTGCCAGCAGCCTCCATGGCGGGAGCGAGCAGTACTTC. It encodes CASSLHGGSEQYF.

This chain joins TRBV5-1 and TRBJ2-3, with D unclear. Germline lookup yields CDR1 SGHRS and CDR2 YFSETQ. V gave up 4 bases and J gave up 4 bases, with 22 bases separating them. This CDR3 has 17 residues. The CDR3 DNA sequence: TGCGCCAGCAGCCCACCGCAGGAGCCCCTCTTCTCAGATACGCAGTATTTT. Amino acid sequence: CASSPPQEPLFSDTQYF.

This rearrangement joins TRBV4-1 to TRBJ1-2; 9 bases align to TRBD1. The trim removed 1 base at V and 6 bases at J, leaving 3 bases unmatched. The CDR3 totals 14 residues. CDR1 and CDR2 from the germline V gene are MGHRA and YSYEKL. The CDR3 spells CASSQGTGAHGYTF. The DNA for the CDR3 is TGCGCCAGCAGCCAAGGGACAGGGGCCCATGGCTACACCTTC.

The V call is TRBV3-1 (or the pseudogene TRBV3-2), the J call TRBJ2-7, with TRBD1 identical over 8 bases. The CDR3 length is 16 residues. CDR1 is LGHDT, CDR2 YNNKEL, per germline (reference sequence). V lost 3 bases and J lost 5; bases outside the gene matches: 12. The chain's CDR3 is CASSQIQGQALDEQYF. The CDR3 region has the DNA TGTGCCAGCAGCCAGATTCAGGGACAGGCTCTCGACGAGCAGTACTTC.

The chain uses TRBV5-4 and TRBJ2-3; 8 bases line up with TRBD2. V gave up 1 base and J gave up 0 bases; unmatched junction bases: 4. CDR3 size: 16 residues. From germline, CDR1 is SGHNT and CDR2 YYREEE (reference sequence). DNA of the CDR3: TGTGCCAGCAGCTTGTCGCTAGCGGGCAGCACAGATACGCAGTATTTT. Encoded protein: CASSLSLAGSTDTQYF.

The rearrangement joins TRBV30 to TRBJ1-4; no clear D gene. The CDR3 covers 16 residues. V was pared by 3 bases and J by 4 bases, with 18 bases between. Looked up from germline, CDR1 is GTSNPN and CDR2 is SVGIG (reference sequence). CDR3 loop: CAWSKGSRFVNEKLFF. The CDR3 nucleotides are TGTGCCTGGAGCAAAGGCTCAAGGTTCGTTAATGAAAAACTGTTTTTT.

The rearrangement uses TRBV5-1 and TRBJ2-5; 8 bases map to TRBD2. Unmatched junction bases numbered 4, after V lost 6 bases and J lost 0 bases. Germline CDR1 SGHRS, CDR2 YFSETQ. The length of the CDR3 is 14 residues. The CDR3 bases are TGCGCCAGCACACGGGGGGGCCACCAAGAGACCCAGTACTTC. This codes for CASTRGGHQETQYF.

CDR3 in amino acids: CASSLESEGNIQYF. In DNA, the CDR3 is TGTGCCAGCAGCTTAGAGTCGGAGGGAAACATTCAGTACTTC. This sequence joins TRBV11-2 and TRBJ2-4; maybe TRBD2 (6 bases). The CDR3 consists of 14 residues. The germline V and J ends were trimmed by 0 bases and 6 bases, with 9 bases remaining between them. The V gene's germline CDR1 is SGHAT and CDR2 FQNNGV. Looking up the rest from reference TRBV11-2 and TRBJ2-4 gives the full variable domain: EAGVAQSPRYKIIEKRQSVAFWCNPISGHATLYWYQQILGQGPKLLIQFQNNGVVDDSQLPKDRFSAERLKGVDSTLKIQPAKLEDSAVYLCASSLESEGNIQYFGAGTRLSVL.

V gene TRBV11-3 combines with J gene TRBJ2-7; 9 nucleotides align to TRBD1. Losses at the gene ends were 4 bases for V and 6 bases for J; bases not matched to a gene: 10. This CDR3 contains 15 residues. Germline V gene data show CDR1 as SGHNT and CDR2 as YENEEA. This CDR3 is CASSSTGTGQSEQYF. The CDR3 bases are TGTGCCAGCAGCTCCACAGGGACAGGGCAAAGCGAGCAGTACTTC.